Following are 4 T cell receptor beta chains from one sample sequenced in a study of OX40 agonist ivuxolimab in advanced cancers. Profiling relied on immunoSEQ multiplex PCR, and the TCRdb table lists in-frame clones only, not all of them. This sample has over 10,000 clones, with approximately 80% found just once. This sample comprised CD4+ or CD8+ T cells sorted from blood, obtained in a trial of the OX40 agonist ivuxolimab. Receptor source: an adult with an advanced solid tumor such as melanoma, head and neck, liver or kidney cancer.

The CDR3 nucleotides read TGTGCCAGCAGTGAAAAGCTCCTCTACGAGCAGTACTTC. Translation: CASSEKLLYEQYF. The chain is built from TRBV6-1 and TRBJ2-7; D is ambiguous. Trimming took off 2 bases at V and 3 bases at J, with 8 bases between the two ends. Looked up from germline, CDR1 is MNHNS and CDR2 is SASEGT. The length of the CDR3 is 13 residues.

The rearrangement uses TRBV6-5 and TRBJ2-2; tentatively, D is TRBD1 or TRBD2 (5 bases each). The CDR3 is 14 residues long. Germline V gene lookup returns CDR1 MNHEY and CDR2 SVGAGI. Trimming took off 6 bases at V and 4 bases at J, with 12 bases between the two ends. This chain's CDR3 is CASRGDLATGELFF. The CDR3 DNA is TGTGCCAGCAGGGGGGACCTGGCCACCGGGGAGCTGTTTTTT.

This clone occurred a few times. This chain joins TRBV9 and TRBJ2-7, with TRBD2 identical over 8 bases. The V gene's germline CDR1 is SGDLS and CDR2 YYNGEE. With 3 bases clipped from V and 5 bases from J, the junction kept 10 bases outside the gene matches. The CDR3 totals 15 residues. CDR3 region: CASSAGGEVRNEQYF. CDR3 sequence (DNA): TGTGCCAGCAGCGCGGGGGGGGAGGTGAGGAACGAGCAGTACTTC.

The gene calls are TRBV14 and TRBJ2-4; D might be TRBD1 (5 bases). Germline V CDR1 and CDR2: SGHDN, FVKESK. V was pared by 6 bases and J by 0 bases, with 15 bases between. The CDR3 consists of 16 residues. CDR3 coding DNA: TGTGCCAGCAGTAAGGGGCGGCCTCTAGCCAAAAACATTCAGTACTTC. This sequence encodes CASSKGRPLAKNIQYF.